This entry lists 30 T cell receptor beta chains sequenced from one sample in a study of blood T cell repertoires in COVID-19. Repertoires were generated with immunoSEQ multiplex PCR, while TCRdb's copy carries only in-frame clones and drops some. The sample lists approximately 300,000 clones, about nine tenths occurring once. Source material: PBMCs or T cells enriched from blood (not recorded which). The receptors come from a woman under 30 who had recovered from COVID-19.

J is TRBJ1-5 and V is TRBV19, with no clear D. The germline V and J ends were trimmed by 5 bases and 9 bases, with 11 bases remaining between them. The CDR3 has 12 residues. Looked up from germline, CDR1 is LNHDA and CDR2 is SQIVND (reference sequence). CDR3 coding DNA: TGTGCCAGTAGTTTCCTAGAGGGGCCCCAGCATTTT. This gives the protein CASSFLEGPQHF. The entire variable domain, with the rest obtained from reference TRBV19 and TRBJ1-5, is as follows: DGGITQSPKYLFRKEGQNVTLSCEQNLNHDAMYWYRQDPGQGLRLIYYSQIVNDFQKGDIAEGYSVSREKKESFPLTVTSAQKNPTAFYLCASSFLEGPQHFGDGTRLSIL.

The CDR3: CASSYPTYSGNTIYF. CDR3 DNA sequence: TGTGCCAGCAGTTACCCCACTTACTCTGGAAACACCATATATTTT. The chain carries TRBV6-6 and TRBJ1-3; D gene unclear. V was clipped by 2 bases and J by 0 bases, with 8 bases between them. This CDR3 comprises 15 residues. Germline CDR1 reads MNHNY; CDR2 reads SVGAGI (reference sequence).

The chain employs TRBV6-2 or TRBV6-3 and TRBJ2-1, with TRBD2 identical over 13 bases. Germline lookup yields CDR1 MNHEY and CDR2 SVGEGT. V lost 1 base, J lost 9 bases, and 6 bases stayed unmatched. The CDR3 sequence is 16 residues long. The chain's CDR3 is CASSYFGLAGASEQFF. CDR3 bases: TGTGCCAGCAGTTACTTCGGACTAGCGGGGGCCTCTGAGCAGTTCTTC.

The chain combines TRBV6-5 with TRBJ1-2; D unclear. The CDR3 consists of 13 residues. Germline V gene lookup returns CDR1 MNHEY and CDR2 SVGAGI. V lost 0 bases, J lost 4 bases, and 6 bases lay in between. CDR3 sequence: CASSYSGSYGYTF. The CDR3 nucleotides are TGTGCCAGCAGTTACTCGGGGAGCTATGGCTACACCTTC.

This clone was picked up one time. The chain links TRBV28 to TRBJ2-4; 10 positions match TRBD1. Trimming removed 5 bases from V and 4 bases from J; junction bases left unmatched: 11. Germline CDR1 is MDHEN and CDR2 is SYDVKM. The CDR3 consists of 17 residues. CDR3 sequence: CASSGAVDRGTKNIQYF. DNA of the CDR3: TGTGCCAGCAGTGGGGCGGTGGACAGGGGGACGAAAAACATTCAGTACTTC.

This chain links TRBV27 with TRBJ1-2; D is unclear. CDR1 MNHEY and CDR2 SMNVEV come from the germline V gene (reference sequence). This CDR3 has 16 amino acids. The ends were cut back, 5 bases at V and 1 base at J, with 17 bases in the middle. CDR3 bases: TGTGCCAGCAGTCCTATTTTTGAACCGATTAACTATGGCTACACCTTC. It yields the protein CASSPIFEPINYGYTF.

The genes are TRBV24-1 and TRBJ2-1, with 8 bases that match TRBD2. The CDR3 contains 15 residues. CDR1 and CDR2 (germline): KGHDR, SFDVKD. V gave up 8 bases and J gave up 5 bases; unmatched junction bases: 10. The CDR3 here is CATTDATSGNNEQFF. DNA of the CDR3: TGTGCCACCACCGACGCCACTAGCGGCAACAATGAGCAGTTCTTC.

In the case of this clone: The same CDR3 arises from other DNA sequences in this sample as well. J is TRBJ1-1 and V is TRBV3-1 (or the pseudogene TRBV3-2), with D possibly being TRBD1 (5 bases). Germline V CDR1 and CDR2: LGHDT, YNNKEL (reference sequence). V shed 1 base and J shed 4 bases, with 10 bases lying between them. The CDR3 has 14 amino acids. This CDR3 is CASSQGGAGTEAFF. The CDR3 DNA sequence: TGTGCCAGCAGCCAAGGCGGGGCGGGCACTGAAGCTTTCTTT.

This chain uses TRBV9 with TRBJ1-4; D perhaps matches TRBD1 (6 bases). The CDR3 length is 14 residues. CDR1 is SGDLS and CDR2 is YYNGEE in the germline V gene. Trimming removed 3 bases at V and 8 bases at J, with 14 bases between. The CDR3 loop reads CASSGYREGEKLFF. For the CDR3, the DNA is TGTGCCAGCAGCGGATACAGGGAGGGGGAAAAACTGTTTTTT.

This chain connects TRBV5-6 to TRBJ2-7, with unresolved D. Trimming took 4 bases from V and 6 from J, leaving 17 bases between them. Germline CDR1 reads SGHDT; CDR2 reads YYEEEE. The CDR3 is made up of 14 amino acids. In nucleotides, the CDR3 is TGTGCCAGCAGCATGGACGCTTCGGGTGGCGAGCAGTACTTC. This gives the protein CASSMDASGGEQYF.

The chain recombines TRBV7-9 with TRBJ2-7; 9 bases fit TRBD1. J gave up 2 bases and V 0 bases, and 5 bases lay outside the gene matches. The germline V gene has CDR1 SEHNR and CDR2 FQNEAQ (reference sequence). The CDR3 runs to 16 residues. The CDR3 loop reads CASSLADRGVPYEQYF. CDR3 nucleotides: TGTGCCAGCAGCTTAGCGGACAGGGGAGTTCCCTACGAGCAGTACTTC.

The V and J genes are TRBV3-1 (or the pseudogene TRBV3-2) and TRBJ1-1, with a possible D match to TRBD1 (5 bases). This CDR3 has 17 residues. The V gene lost 4 bases and the J gene lost 1 base, with 19 bases spanning the gap. Germline CDR1 reads LGHDT; CDR2 reads YNNKEL (reference sequence). The CDR3 nucleotides read TGTGCCAGCAGCCCGACTGGGGGGATTTTGACGAACACTGAAGCTTTCTTT. Its protein product is CASSPTGGILTNTEAFF.

The chain uses TRBV27 and TRBJ2-2; tentative D call: TRBD2 (6 bases). The CDR3 totals 12 residues. Germline lookup yields CDR1 MNHEY and CDR2 SMNVEV (reference sequence). The CDR3 here is CATRRVAGELFF. CDR3 nucleotide sequence: TGTGCTACGAGGAGGGTTGCCGGGGAGCTGTTTTTT.

The chain has TRBV18 and TRBJ1-6; D remains unclear. The CDR3 length is 15 residues. V lost 3 bases and J 6 bases, leaving 12 bases between the germline ends. Germline assignment: CDR1 KGHSH and CDR2 LQKENI. The CDR3 DNA sequence: TGTGCCAGCTCACCCCCTTTAGCGTCTAATTCACCCCTCCACTTT. It codes for CASSPPLASNSPLHF.

This chain joins TRBV27 and TRBJ2-5; 7 nucleotides align to TRBD1. There are 15 residues in the CDR3. Losses at the gene ends were 5 bases for V and 0 bases for J; bases not matched to a gene: 6. The germline V gene has CDR1 MNHEY and CDR2 SMNVEV (reference sequence). CDR3 coding DNA: TGTGCCAGCAGTCTCGGGACAGCCGACCAAGAGACCCAGTACTTC. Protein sequence: CASSLGTADQETQYF.

The rearrangement uses TRBV6-5 and TRBJ1-4; D is unresolved. Germline V gene sequence: CDR1 MNHEY, CDR2 SVGAGI. The CDR3 extends over 15 amino acids. V lost 6 bases to trimming and J lost 7 bases, with 18 bases between them. The CDR3: CASSRAAQIGEKLFF. The CDR3 DNA reads TGTGCCAGCAGCCGCGCCGCACAGATCGGTGAAAAACTGTTTTTT.

This clone was seen once. CDR3 region: CASSPSARVGADYGYTF. In DNA, the CDR3 is TGCGCCAGCAGCCCCTCCGCGAGGGTGGGGGCAGACTATGGCTACACCTTC. The V call is TRBV4-1, the J call TRBJ1-2; a weak D match, TRBD1 (6 bases). V lost 4 bases and J lost 3, with 21 bases in between. This CDR3 is 17 amino acids long. Germline CDR1 reads MGHRA; CDR2 reads YSYEKL.

This clone was seen just once. The chain carries TRBV9 and TRBJ2-3; 12 nucleotides line up with TRBD2. The CDR3 is 16 amino acids. The germline CDR1 and CDR2 sequences are SGDLS and YYNGEE. After removal of 0 bases from V and 6 bases from J, the junction contained 5 bases not matched to a gene. The DNA of the CDR3 is TGTGCCAGCAGCGTAGCCGGGACTAGCGGGTGGGATACGCAGTATTTT. Amino acids: CASSVAGTSGWDTQYF. The complete variable domain, with remaining parts taken from reference TRBV9 and TRBJ2-3, reads DSGVTQTPKHLITATGQRVTLRCSPRSGDLSVYWYQQSLDQGLQFLIQYYNGEERAKGNILERFSAQQFPDLHSELNLSSLELGDSALYFCASSVAGTSGWDTQYFGPGTRLTVL.

The chain has TRBV20-1 and TRBJ2-1; 7 nucleotides match TRBD2. Germline lookup yields CDR1 DFQATT and CDR2 SNEGSKA (reference sequence). The ends lost 3 bases at V and 2 bases at J; junction bases unmatched: 7. This CDR3 is built from 15 residues. CDR3 coding DNA: TGCAGTGCTAGTTTGCGGGAGTTCCCCTACAATGAGCAGTTCTTC. Encoded protein: CSASLREFPYNEQFF.

The rearrangement joins TRBV20-1 to TRBJ2-7; D ambiguous. The V and J ends lost 3 bases and 7 bases respectively, with 10 bases between them. The CDR3 contains 11 residues. Germline CDR1 reads DFQATT; CDR2 reads SNEGSKA (reference sequence). CDR3 DNA sequence: TGCAGTGCTAGGTATGTCCAGGAGCAGTACTTC. This translates into CSARYVQEQYF.

As to this clone: This likely came from a read error, as a far larger clone is one base away. V gene TRBV7-8 combines with J gene TRBJ1-1; D possibly corresponds to TRBD1 (6 bases). V was cut by 4 bases and J by 1 base, with 10 bases left in between. The CDR3 is 14 residues long. CDR1 and CDR2 from the germline V gene are SGHVS and FQNEAQ. The CDR3, as DNA: TGTGCCAGCAGCTCGGGACACCCGAACACTGAAGCTTTCTTT. Its protein is CASSSGHPNTEAFF.

The rearrangement uses TRBV19 and TRBJ1-5; D is unresolved. Germline V CDR1 and CDR2: LNHDA, SQIVND (reference sequence). The CDR3 covers 12 residues. V lost 8 bases and J 7 bases, leaving 12 bases between the germline ends. CDR3 in amino acids: CASQLGPQPQHF. The DNA for the CDR3 is TGTGCCAGTCAACTAGGGCCACAGCCCCAGCATTTT. The full variable domain, with the rest looked up from reference TRBV19 and TRBJ1-5, is DGGITQSPKYLFRKEGQNVTLSCEQNLNHDAMYWYRQDPGQGLRLIYYSQIVNDFQKGDIAEGYSVSREKKESFPLTVTSAQKNPTAFYLCASQLGPQPQHFGDGTRLSIL.

The genes are TRBV6-4 and TRBJ2-2, with a tentative D call TRBD1 (6 bases). This CDR3 is built from 15 residues. Germline V lookup: CDR1 MRHNA, CDR2 SNTAGT. Trimming removed 4 bases at V and 3 bases at J, with 12 bases between. The CDR3: CASSGGPGDTGELFF. The DNA of the CDR3 is TGTGCCAGCAGTGGCGGGCCAGGGGACACCGGGGAGCTGTTTTTT.

The gene calls are TRBV5-6 and TRBJ2-1, with 7 bases matching TRBD1. Germline V CDR1 and CDR2: SGHDT, YYEEEE. This CDR3 is 15 amino acids long. V shed 4 bases and J 1 base; nucleotides not matched to a gene: 5. The CDR3 region is CASSPGTASYNEQFF. CDR3 DNA sequence: TGTGCCAGCAGCCCCGGGACAGCTTCCTACAATGAGCAGTTCTTC.

The chain recombines TRBV5-1 with TRBJ2-7, with D possibly being TRBD2 (5 bases). The V and J ends lost 4 bases and 5 bases respectively, with 16 bases between them. CDR3 length: 14 residues. Germline V lookup: CDR1 SGHRS, CDR2 YFSETQ. CDR3 sequence: CASSPRGDGNEQYF. The CDR3 DNA reads TGCGCCAGCAGCCCCCGGGGAGACGGCAACGAGCAGTACTTC.

This clone occurred a few times. The chain joins TRBV7-9 to TRBJ1-1; possibly TRBD1 for D (5 bases). Germline V CDR1 and CDR2: SEHNR, FQNEAQ (reference sequence). CDR3 length: 16 residues. Deletions cut 3 bases from V and 3 bases from J, with 17 bases between. This chain's CDR3 is CASSFARVRGDTEAFF. DNA of the CDR3: TGTGCCAGCAGCTTTGCAAGGGTCCGGGGGGACACTGAAGCTTTCTTT.

This clone was recorded only once. This chain joins TRBV10-3 and TRBJ1-1; tentatively, D is TRBD1 (6 bases). The CDR3 consists of 15 residues. Germline CDR1 and CDR2: ENHRY and SYGVKD. V was cut by 8 bases and J by 1 base, with 17 bases left in between. DNA of the CDR3: TGTGCCATCTGGGCCGGACAGCTTGGGAACACTGAAGCTTTCTTT. Translated, it gives CAIWAGQLGNTEAFF.

This clone has just one count. The rearrangement joins TRBV3-1 (or the pseudogene TRBV3-2) to TRBJ1-4, with 7 bases aligning to TRBD1. J lost 8 bases, V lost 3 bases, and 6 bases had no gene match. This CDR3 comprises 14 residues. CDR1 and CDR2 from the germline V gene are LGHDT and YNNKEL (reference sequence). The CDR3, as DNA: TGTGCCAGCAGCCAGGGACAGCCGTCCGAAAAACTGTTTTTT. It translates to CASSQGQPSEKLFF.

The chain couples TRBV2 to TRBJ1-5; TRBD1 matches at 7 bases. CDR1 SNHLY and CDR2 FYNNEI come from the germline V gene. The length of the CDR3 is 13 residues. V was clipped by 2 bases and J by 5 bases; unmatched bases: 0. The CDR3 loop reads CASSERGHQPQHF. CDR3 nucleotides: TGTGCCAGCAGTGAAAGGGGGCATCAGCCCCAGCATTTT.

The V and J genes are TRBV2 and TRBJ1-1; 7 nucleotides line up with TRBD1. Germline V gene lookup returns CDR1 SNHLY and CDR2 FYNNEI. The junction had 6 bases not matched to a gene; V was cut back by 5 bases and J by 3 bases. The CDR3 is 14 amino acids. CDR3: CASSKNRGYTEAFF. The CDR3 DNA is TGTGCCAGCAGTAAAAACAGGGGATACACTGAAGCTTTCTTT.